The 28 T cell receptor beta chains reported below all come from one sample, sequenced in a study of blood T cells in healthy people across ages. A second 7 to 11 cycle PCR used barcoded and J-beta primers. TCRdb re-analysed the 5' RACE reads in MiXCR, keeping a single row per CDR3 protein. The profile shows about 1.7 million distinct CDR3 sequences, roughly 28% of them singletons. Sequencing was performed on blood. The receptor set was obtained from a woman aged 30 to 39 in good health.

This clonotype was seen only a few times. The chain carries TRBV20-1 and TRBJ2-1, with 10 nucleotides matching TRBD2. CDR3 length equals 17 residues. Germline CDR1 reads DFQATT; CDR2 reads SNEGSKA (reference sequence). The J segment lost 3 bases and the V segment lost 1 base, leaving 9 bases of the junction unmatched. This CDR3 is CSARVRDSGGFYNEQFF. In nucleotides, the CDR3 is TGCAGTGCTAGAGTGCGGGATAGCGGGGGGTTCTACAATGAGCAGTTCTTC.

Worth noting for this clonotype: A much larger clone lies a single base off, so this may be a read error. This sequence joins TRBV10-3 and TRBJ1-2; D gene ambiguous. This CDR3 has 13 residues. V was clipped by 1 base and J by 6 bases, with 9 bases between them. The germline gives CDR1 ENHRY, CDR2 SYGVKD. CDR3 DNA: TGTGCCATCAGTGAGTTCCCCACGGATGGCTACACCTTC. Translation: CAISEFPTDGYTF.

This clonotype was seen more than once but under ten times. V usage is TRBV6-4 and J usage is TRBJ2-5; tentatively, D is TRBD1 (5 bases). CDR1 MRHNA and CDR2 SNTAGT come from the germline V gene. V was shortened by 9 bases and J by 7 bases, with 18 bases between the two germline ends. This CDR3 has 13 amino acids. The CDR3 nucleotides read TGTGCCAGACTACCGCAGGGCCTGGTGACCCAGTACTTC. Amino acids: CARLPQGLVTQYF.

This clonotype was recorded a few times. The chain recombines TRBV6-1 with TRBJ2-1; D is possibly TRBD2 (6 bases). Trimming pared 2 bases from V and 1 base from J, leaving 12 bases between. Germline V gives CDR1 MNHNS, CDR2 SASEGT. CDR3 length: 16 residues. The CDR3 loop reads CASSERGGVSYNEQFF. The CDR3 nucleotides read TGTGCCAGCAGTGAAAGGGGAGGAGTATCCTACAATGAGCAGTTCTTC.

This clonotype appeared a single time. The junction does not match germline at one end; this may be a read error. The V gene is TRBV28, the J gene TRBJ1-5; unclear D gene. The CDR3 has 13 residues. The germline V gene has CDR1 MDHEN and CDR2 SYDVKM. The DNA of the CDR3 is TGTGCCAGCATCAACAAGGGCAATCAGCCCCAGCAGTTT. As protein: CASINKGNQPQQF.

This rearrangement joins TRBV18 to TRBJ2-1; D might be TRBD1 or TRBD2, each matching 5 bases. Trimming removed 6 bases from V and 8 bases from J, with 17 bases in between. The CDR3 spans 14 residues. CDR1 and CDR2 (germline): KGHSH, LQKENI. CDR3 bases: TGTGCCAGCTCTCCGGACGCCCGGGGCGATGAGCAGTTCTTC. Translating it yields CASSPDARGDEQFF.

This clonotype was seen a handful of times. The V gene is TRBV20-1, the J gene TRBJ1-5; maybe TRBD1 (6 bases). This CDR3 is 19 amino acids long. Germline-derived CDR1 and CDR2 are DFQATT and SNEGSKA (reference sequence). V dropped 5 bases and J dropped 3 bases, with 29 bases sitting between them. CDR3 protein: CSAQAMMGADSRTNQPQHF. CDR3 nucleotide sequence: TGCAGTGCTCAGGCCATGATGGGGGCGGATAGTCGTACCAATCAGCCCCAGCATTTT.

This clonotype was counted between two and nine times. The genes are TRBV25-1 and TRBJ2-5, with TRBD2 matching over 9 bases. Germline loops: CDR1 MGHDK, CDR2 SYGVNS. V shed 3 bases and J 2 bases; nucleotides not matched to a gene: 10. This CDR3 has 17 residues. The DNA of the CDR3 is TGTGCCAGCAGTGACCCCCTTTACGCGGGGGGGCAAGAGACCCAGTACTTC. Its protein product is CASSDPLYAGGQETQYF.

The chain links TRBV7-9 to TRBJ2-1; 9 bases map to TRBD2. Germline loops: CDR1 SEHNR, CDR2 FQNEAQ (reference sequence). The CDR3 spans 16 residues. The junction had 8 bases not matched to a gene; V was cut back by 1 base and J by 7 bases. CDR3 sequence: CASSLDPAGGGNEQFF. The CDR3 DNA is TGTGCCAGCAGCTTAGATCCGGCGGGAGGGGGGAATGAGCAGTTCTTC.

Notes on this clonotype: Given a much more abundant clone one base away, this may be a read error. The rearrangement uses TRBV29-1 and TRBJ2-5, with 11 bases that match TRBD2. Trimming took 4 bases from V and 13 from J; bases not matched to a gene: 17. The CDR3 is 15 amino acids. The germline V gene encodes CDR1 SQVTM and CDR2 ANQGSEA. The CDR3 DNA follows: TGCAGCGTTGCCAGGCGACTAGCGGGATTTAACGAGCGGTACTTC. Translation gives CSVARRLAGFNERYF.

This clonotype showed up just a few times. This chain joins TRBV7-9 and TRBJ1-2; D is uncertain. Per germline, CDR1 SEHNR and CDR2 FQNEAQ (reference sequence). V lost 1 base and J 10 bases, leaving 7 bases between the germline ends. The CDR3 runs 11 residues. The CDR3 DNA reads TGTGCCAGCAGCTTAGGTCATTACTACACCTTC. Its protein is CASSLGHYYTF.

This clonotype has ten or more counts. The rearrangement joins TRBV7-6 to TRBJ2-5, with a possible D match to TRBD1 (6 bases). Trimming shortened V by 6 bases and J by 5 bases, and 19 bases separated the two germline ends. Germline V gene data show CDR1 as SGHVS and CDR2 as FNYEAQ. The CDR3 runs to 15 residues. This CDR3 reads CASREGTSPPETQYF. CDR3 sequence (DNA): TGTGCCAGCAGAGAGGGGACAAGCCCCCCGGAGACCCAGTACTTC.

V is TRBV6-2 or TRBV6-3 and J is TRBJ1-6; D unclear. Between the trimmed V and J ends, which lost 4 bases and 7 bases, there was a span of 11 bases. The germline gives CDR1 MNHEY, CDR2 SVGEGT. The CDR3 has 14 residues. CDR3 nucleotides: TGTGCCAGCAGTTCCCGACATGGGAATTCACCCCTCCACTTT. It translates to CASSSRHGNSPLHF.

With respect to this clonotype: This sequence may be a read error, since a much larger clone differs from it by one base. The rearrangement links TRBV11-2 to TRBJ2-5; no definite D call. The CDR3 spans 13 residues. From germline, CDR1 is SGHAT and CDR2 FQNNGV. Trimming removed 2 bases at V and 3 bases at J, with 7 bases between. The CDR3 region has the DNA TGTGCCAGCAGCTTACTACAGAAAGAGACCCAGTACTTC. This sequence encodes CASSLLQKETQYF.

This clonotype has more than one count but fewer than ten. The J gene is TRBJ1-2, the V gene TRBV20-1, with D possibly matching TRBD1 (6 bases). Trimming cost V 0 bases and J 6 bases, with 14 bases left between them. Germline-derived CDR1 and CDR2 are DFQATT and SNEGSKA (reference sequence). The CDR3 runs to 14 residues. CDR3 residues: CSARDRRGENGYTF. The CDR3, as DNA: TGCAGTGCTAGAGATCGGAGGGGGGAGAATGGCTACACCTTC.

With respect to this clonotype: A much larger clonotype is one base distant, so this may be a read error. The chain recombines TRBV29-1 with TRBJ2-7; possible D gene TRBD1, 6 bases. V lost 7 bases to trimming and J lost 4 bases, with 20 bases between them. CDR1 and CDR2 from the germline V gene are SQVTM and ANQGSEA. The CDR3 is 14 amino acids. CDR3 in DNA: TGCAGCGCCGCGGGTCCAGGGGCCCGTTACGAGCAGTACTTC. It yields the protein CSAAGPGARYEQYF.

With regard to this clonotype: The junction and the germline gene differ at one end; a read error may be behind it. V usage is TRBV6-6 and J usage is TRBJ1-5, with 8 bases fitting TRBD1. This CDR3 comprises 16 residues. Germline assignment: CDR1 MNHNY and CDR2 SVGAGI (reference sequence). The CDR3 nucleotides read TGTGCCGGCAGTTACTTTGTCGGACAGGGTAATCAGCCCCAGCATTTT. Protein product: CAGSYFVGQGNQPQHF.

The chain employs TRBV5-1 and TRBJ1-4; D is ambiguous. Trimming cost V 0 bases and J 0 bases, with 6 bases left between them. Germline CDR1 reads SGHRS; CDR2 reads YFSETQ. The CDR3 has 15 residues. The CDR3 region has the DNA TGCGCCAGCAGCTTGGCACTCACAACTAATGAAAAACTGTTTTTT. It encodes CASSLALTTNEKLFF.

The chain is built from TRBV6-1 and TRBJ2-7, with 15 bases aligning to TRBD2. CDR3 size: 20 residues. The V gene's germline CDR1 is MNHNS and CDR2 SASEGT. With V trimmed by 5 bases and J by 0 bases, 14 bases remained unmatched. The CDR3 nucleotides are TGTGCCAGCAGTCATCTCCCGGGACTAGCGGGAGGACGGAGCTCCTACGAGCAGTACTTC. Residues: CASSHLPGLAGGRSSYEQYF.

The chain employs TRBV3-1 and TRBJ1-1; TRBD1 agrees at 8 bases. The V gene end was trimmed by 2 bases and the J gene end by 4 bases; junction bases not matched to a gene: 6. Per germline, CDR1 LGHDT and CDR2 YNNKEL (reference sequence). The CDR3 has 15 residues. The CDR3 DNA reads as TGTGCCAGCAGCCAACAGACAGGGGCGGTCACTGAAGCTTTCTTT. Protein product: CASSQQTGAVTEAFF.

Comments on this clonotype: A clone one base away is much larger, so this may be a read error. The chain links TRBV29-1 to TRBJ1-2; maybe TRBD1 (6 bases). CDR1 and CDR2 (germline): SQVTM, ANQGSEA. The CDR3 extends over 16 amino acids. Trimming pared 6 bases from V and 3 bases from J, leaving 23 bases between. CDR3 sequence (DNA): TGCAGCGTCGCTGGGGGCAATTGGGGCGGCGACTATGGCTACACCTTC. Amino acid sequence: CSVAGGNWGGDYGYTF.

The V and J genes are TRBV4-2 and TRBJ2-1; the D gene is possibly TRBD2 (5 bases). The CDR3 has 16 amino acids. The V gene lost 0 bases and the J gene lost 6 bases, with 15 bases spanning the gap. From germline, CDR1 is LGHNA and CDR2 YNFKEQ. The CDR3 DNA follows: TGTGCCAGCAGCCAAGAGAGCTATCAGGACTTCAATGAGCAGTTCTTC. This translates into CASSQESYQDFNEQFF.

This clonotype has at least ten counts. Here the CDR3 reads CSVEARLAGHNEQFF. CDR3 in DNA: TGCAGCGTTGAAGCCCGGCTAGCTGGCCACAATGAGCAGTTCTTC. This sequence joins TRBV29-1 and TRBJ2-1; tentatively, D is TRBD2 (5 bases). Germline CDR1 is SQVTM and CDR2 is ANQGSEA. The CDR3 covers 15 residues. Deletions cut 1 base from V and 5 bases from J, with 15 bases between.

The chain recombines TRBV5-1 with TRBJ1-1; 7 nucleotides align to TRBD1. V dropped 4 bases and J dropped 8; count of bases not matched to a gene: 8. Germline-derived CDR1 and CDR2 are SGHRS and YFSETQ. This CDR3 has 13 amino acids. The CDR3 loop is CASSVSGTVEAFF. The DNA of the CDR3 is TGCGCCAGCAGCGTGTCCGGGACAGTCGAAGCTTTCTTT.

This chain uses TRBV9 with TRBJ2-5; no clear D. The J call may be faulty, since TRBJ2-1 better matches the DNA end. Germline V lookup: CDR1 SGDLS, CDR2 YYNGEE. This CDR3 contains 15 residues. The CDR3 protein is CASSVANGFQETQFF. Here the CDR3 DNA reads TGTGCCAGCAGCGTGGCGAACGGGTTCCAAGAGACCCAGTTCTTC.

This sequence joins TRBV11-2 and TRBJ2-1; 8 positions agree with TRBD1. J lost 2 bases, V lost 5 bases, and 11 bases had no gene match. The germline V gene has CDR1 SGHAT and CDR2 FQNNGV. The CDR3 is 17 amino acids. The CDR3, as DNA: TGTGCCAGCAGCCGACGTCCGGGACAGGCCACCTACAATGAGCAGTTCTTC. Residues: CASSRRPGQATYNEQFF.

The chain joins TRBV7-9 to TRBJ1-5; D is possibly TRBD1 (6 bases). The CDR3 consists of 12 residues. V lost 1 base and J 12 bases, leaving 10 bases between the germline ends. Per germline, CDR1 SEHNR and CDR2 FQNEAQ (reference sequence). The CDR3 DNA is TGTGCCAGCAGCTTAGACCGGGACAACCAGCATTTT. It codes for CASSLDRDNQHF. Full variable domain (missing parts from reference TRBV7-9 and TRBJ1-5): DTGVSQNPRHKITKRGQNVTFRCDPISEHNRLYWYRQTLGQGPEFLTYFQNEAQLEKSRLLSDRFSAERPKGSFSTLEIQRTEQGDSAMYLCASSLDRDNQHFGDGTRLSIL.

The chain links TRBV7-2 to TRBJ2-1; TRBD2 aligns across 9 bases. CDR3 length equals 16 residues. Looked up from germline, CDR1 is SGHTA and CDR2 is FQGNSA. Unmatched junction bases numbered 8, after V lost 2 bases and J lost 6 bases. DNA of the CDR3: TGTGCCAGCAGCTTATTGGGACCAGCGGGAGGCAATGAGCAGTTCTTC. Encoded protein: CASSLLGPAGGNEQFF.